This T cell receptor beta chain came from a study of human CD8 memory T cell subsets. Germline lookup yields CDR1 LGHNA and CDR2 YSLEER. The CDR3 runs to 13 residues. Libraries targeted TCR beta using 5' RACE with UMIs. One entry per CDR3 protein, without DNA, is what TCRdb gives after re-calling the 5' RACE reads. The sample has about 18,000 distinct CDR3 sequences. The specimen sequenced was CD8+ T cells from PBMCs. The sequence was obtained from a human donor in good health. The chain links TRBV4-3 to TRBJ2-7; TCRdb returns TRBD1, unconfirmable since there is no DNA. The CDR3 reads CASSQETGYEQYF.